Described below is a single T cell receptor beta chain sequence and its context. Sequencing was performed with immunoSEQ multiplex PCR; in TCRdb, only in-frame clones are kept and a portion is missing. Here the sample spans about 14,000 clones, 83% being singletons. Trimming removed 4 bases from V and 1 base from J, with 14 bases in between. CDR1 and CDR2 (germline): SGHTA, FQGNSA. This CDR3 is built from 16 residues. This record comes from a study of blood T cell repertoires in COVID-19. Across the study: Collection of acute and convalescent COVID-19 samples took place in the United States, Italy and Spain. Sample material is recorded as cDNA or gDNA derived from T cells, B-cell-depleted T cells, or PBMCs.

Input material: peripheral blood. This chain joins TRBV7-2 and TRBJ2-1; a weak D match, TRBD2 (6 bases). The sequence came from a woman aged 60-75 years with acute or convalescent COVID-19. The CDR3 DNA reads TGTGCCAGCAGCTCCCAGGGCGGGGTTTCCTACAATGAGCAGTTCTTC. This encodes CASSSQGGVSYNEQFF.